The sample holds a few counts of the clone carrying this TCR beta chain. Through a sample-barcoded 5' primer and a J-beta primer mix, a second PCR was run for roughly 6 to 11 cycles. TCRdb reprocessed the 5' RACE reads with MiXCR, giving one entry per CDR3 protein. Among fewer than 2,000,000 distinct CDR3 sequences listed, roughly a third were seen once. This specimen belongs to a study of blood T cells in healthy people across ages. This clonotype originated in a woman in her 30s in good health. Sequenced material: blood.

The CDR3 coding sequence is TGTGCCAGCAGCCCCTGGACTAGAGGGCAGACCCAGTACTTC. Its protein product is CASSPWTRGQTQYF. The chain is built from TRBV7-2 and TRBJ2-5, with TRBD2 matching over 7 bases. CDR1 is SGHTA, CDR2 FQGNSA, per germline. Trimming cost V 5 bases and J 6 bases; bases outside gene matches: 9. This CDR3 comprises 14 residues.